This paragraph covers one T cell receptor (beta chain) sequence. Its matching antigen is unknown. The sample is drawn from a study of post-analysis software for immune sequencing data. Across the study: In terms of disease course, relapsing-remitting, secondary progressive and progressive-relapsing multiple sclerosis were included. Study-wide results and caveats: With TRBV5-6, TRBV5-1 and TRBV20-1 included, 4 to 6 TRBV segments were more frequent in patients than in controls. F-measure co-clustering was strong for batch-matched samples. Controls significantly exceeded multiple sclerosis patients in normalized Chao1 diversity.

TCR beta libraries were prepared from cDNA with unique molecular identifiers. Input of roughly 0.85 to 11 million T cells yielded about half a million cDNA molecules. TCRdb recomputed calls from the PCR reads with MiXCR, one row per CDR3 protein. The table lists about 760,000 distinct CDR3 sequences, 25% to 30% of them singletons. The length of the CDR3 is 16 residues. Trimming cost V 0 bases and J 6 bases, with 15 bases left between them. Germline V gene sequence: CDR1 SGHDN, CDR2 FVKESK. This clonotype was obtained from a girl aged 10 to 17 with multiple sclerosis. The rearrangement joins TRBV14 to TRBJ2-1, with D perhaps TRBD2 (5 bases). Sequenced: blood. In DNA form, the CDR3 reads TGTGCCAGCAGCCAAGACGGACTGTCCCCCGTCAATGAGCAGTTCTTC. Translation: CASSQDGLSPVNEQFF.